This is a list of T cell receptor beta chains from one sample in a study of T-cell reconstitution after alpha-beta-depleted transplantation in children. TCRdb reanalysed the PCR reads using MiXCR and keeps one entry per CDR3 protein. The sample lists approximately 420,000 distinct CDR3 sequences, approximately 10% occurring once. Sequencing was performed on PBMCs from the stem cell graft donor, taken from the stem cell graft. All receptors come from a human donor who donated a stem cell graft to a child with acute myeloid leukemia. The CDR3 runs from the conserved cysteine through the conserved F or W. D genes are given only for firm matches. Clone sizes are given selectively: once, few, many, or a class where the clone is expanded.

j_gene: TRBJ2-1
len: 11
d_gene: .
abundance: few
v_gene: TRBV7-9
CDR3aa: CASGRGDEQFF
CDR3nt: TGTGCCAGCGGCCGCGGGGATGAGCAGTTCTTC

j_gene: TRBJ2-1
len: 15
d_gene: .
abundance: .
v_gene: TRBV7-9
CDR3aa: CASSLPLSSYNEQFF
CDR3nt: TGTGCCAGCAGCTTACCTTTGAGCTCCTACAATGAGCAGTTCTTC

j_gene: TRBJ1-5
len: 13
d_gene: .
abundance: few
v_gene: TRBV6-2/TRBV6-3
CDR3aa: CASSYLEDQPQHF
CDR3nt: TGTGCCAGCAGTTACTTAGAGGATCAGCCCCAGCATTTT

j_gene: TRBJ1-2
len: 15
d_gene: TRBD1
abundance: few
v_gene: TRBV7-2
CDR3aa: CASSLPGQGNYGYTF
CDR3nt: TGTGCCAGCAGCCTACCCGGACAGGGTAACTATGGCTACACCTTC

j_gene: TRBJ2-7
len: 13
d_gene: .
abundance: .
v_gene: TRBV5-1
CDR3aa: CASSLAQYYEQYF
CDR3nt: TGCGCCAGCAGCTTGGCACAGTACTACGAGCAGTACTTC

j_gene: TRBJ1-3
len: 15
d_gene: .
abundance: few
v_gene: TRBV15
CDR3aa: CATSTNPGTGNTIYF
CDR3nt: TGTGCCACCAGCACCAATCCGGGTACTGGAAACACCATATATTTT

j_gene: TRBJ2-7
len: 15
d_gene: .
abundance: few
v_gene: TRBV29-1
CDR3aa: CSVEGVWDKVYEQYF
CDR3nt: TGCAGCGTTGAGGGCGTTTGGGACAAGGTCTACGAGCAGTACTTC

j_gene: TRBJ2-5
len: 16
d_gene: .
abundance: .
v_gene: TRBV5-5
CDR3aa: CASSLAAGWVAETQYF
CDR3nt: TGTGCCAGCAGCTTGGCCGCAGGGTGGGTTGCAGAGACCCAGTACTTC

j_gene: TRBJ2-1
len: 14
d_gene: TRBD2
abundance: many
v_gene: TRBV2
CDR3aa: CASSGLAGGLEQFF
CDR3nt: TGTGCCAGCAGTGGACTAGCGGGGGGGCTTGAGCAGTTCTTC

j_gene: TRBJ2-3
len: 16
d_gene: TRBD2
abundance: few
v_gene: TRBV6-1
CDR3aa: CASSAGPSGYTDTQYF
CDR3nt: TGTGCCAGCAGTGCCGGTCCTAGCGGGTACACAGATACGCAGTATTTT

j_gene: TRBJ1-3
len: 16
d_gene: .
abundance: .
v_gene: TRBV20-1
CDR3aa: CSASPGQGARGNTIYF
CDR3nt: TGCAGTGCTAGCCCCGGACAAGGGGCCCGCGGAAACACCATATATTTT

j_gene: TRBJ2-1
len: 16
d_gene: .
abundance: few
v_gene: TRBV9
CDR3aa: CASSFPGGSPYNEQFF
CDR3nt: TGTGCCAGCAGCTTTCCAGGGGGGAGCCCCTACAATGAGCAGTTCTTC

j_gene: TRBJ1-6
len: 16
d_gene: TRBD1
abundance: few
v_gene: TRBV9
CDR3aa: CASNSEGQHYNSPLHF
CDR3nt: TGTGCCAGCAACTCGGAGGGACAGCATTATAATTCACCCCTCCACTTT

j_gene: TRBJ2-1
len: 19
d_gene: TRBD2
abundance: .
v_gene: TRBV7-8
CDR3aa: CASSLGGTSGRVAYNEQFF
CDR3nt: TGTGCCAGCAGCTTAGGAGGGACTAGCGGGAGAGTGGCCTACAATGAGCAGTTCTTC

j_gene: TRBJ2-3
len: 14
d_gene: .
abundance: .
v_gene: TRBV9
CDR3aa: CASSPRGITDTQYF
CDR3nt: TGTGCCAGCAGCCCTCGGGGGATCACAGATACGCAGTATTTT

j_gene: TRBJ2-5
len: 16
d_gene: .
abundance: many
v_gene: TRBV12-3/TRBV12-4
CDR3aa: CASSPWGAGERETQYF
CDR3nt: TGTGCCAGCAGTCCCTGGGGGGCAGGGGAGAGGGAGACCCAGTACTTC

j_gene: TRBJ2-5
len: 13
d_gene: TRBD2
abundance: few
v_gene: TRBV20-1
CDR3aa: CSAGPSGRKTQYF
CDR3nt: TGCAGTGCTGGACCTAGCGGGAGGAAGACCCAGTACTTC

j_gene: TRBJ1-5
len: 12
d_gene: .
abundance: many
v_gene: TRBV7-2
CDR3aa: CASSSPPQPQHF
CDR3nt: TGTGCCAGCAGCTCTCCCCCTCAGCCCCAGCATTTT

j_gene: TRBJ1-1
len: 12
d_gene: .
abundance: .
v_gene: TRBV6-2/TRBV6-3
CDR3aa: CASSWGSTEAFF
CDR3nt: TGTGCCAGCAGTTGGGGTAGCACTGAAGCTTTCTTT

j_gene: TRBJ2-1
len: 15
d_gene: .
abundance: .
v_gene: TRBV20-1
CDR3aa: CCAPFAGGTYNEQFF
CDR3nt: TGCTGTGCTCCCTTTGCCGGGGGAACCTACAATGAGCAGTTCTTC

j_gene: TRBJ1-2
len: 12
d_gene: .
abundance: few
v_gene: TRBV6-6
CDR3aa: CASKDRNYGYTF
CDR3nt: TGTGCCAGCAAAGACAGGAACTATGGCTACACCTTC

j_gene: TRBJ2-5
len: 16
d_gene: .
abundance: many
v_gene: TRBV20-1
CDR3aa: CSARAWNAGLGGTQYF
CDR3nt: TGCAGTGCTAGAGCTTGGAATGCAGGGCTCGGGGGGACCCAGTACTTC

j_gene: TRBJ1-1
len: 13
d_gene: .
abundance: few
v_gene: TRBV7-2
CDR3aa: CASNPQGNTEAFF
CDR3nt: TGTGCCAGCAACCCTCAGGGGAACACTGAAGCTTTCTTT

j_gene: TRBJ2-1
len: 17
d_gene: TRBD2
abundance: .
v_gene: TRBV3-1
CDR3aa: CASSPKGERGIYNEQFF
CDR3nt: TGTGCCAGCAGCCCGAAGGGGGAGCGGGGGATCTACAATGAGCAGTTCTTC

j_gene: TRBJ2-3
len: 14
d_gene: .
abundance: .
v_gene: TRBV10-3
CDR3aa: CAISELGVTDTQYF
CDR3nt: TGTGCCATCAGTGAGTTGGGGGTCACAGATACGCAGTATTTT

j_gene: TRBJ1-5
len: 18
d_gene: .
abundance: .
v_gene: TRBV27
CDR3aa: CASTSGAGLPNSNQPQHF
CDR3nt: TGTGCCAGCACCTCCGGGGCAGGGCTTCCAAATAGCAATCAGCCCCAGCATTTT